These 9 T cell receptor beta chains share one sample of origin, sequenced in a study of shared clonotypes between healthy human individuals. Sequenced by immunoSEQ multiplex PCR; TCRdb stores in-frame clones only, minus some. This sample carries 400,000 to 600,000 clones, approximately 95% of them seen once, and the ten largest clones take around 0.067%. Sequenced material: naive CD4+ T cells sorted from blood. Subset: CD45RA+ positively selected. The receptors originated from a woman aged 25 to 45 in good health.

This clone appeared a single time. This chain connects TRBV28 to TRBJ1-4, with D perhaps TRBD1 (5 bases). The length of the CDR3 is 14 residues. Trimming removed 4 bases at V and 8 bases at J, with 14 bases between. CDR1 is MDHEN and CDR2 is SYDVKM in the germline V gene. In nucleotides, the CDR3 is TGTGCCAGCAGTTCGCCCCCAAGGGACGAAAAACTGTTTTTT. Translated: CASSSPPRDEKLFF. The full variable domain, rest sourced from reference TRBV28 and TRBJ1-4, is DVKVTQSSRYLVKRTGEKVFLECVQDMDHENMFWYRQDPGLGLRLIYFSYDVKMKEKGDIPEGYSVSREKKERFSLILESASTNQTSMYLCASSSPPRDEKLFFGSGTQLSVL.

This chain uses TRBV5-8 with TRBJ2-1, with D tentatively TRBD1 or TRBD2 (5 bases each). From germline, CDR1 is SGHTS and CDR2 YDEGEE. V was clipped by 6 bases and J by 4 bases, with 14 bases between them. The CDR3 length is 14 residues. The chain's CDR3 is CASIGASPYNEQFF. CDR3 in DNA: TGTGCCAGCATCGGGGCTTCGCCTTACAATGAGCAGTTCTTC.

The V and J genes are TRBV5-1 and TRBJ2-3; 11 bases are shared with TRBD2. The germline V gene encodes CDR1 SGHRS and CDR2 YFSETQ. The V and J ends lost 5 bases and 6 bases, in that order; junction bases with no gene match: 5. The CDR3 runs 14 residues. The CDR3 bases are TGCGCCAGCAGAGTACTAGCGGGAGCTGATACGCAGTATTTT. Its protein product is CASRVLAGADTQYF. Combining the CDR3 with reference TRBV5-1 and TRBJ2-3 gives the whole variable domain KAGVTQTPRYLIKTRGQQVTLSCSPISGHRSVSWYQQTPGQGLQFLFEYFSETQRNKGNFPGRFSGRQFSNSRSEMNVSTLELGDSALYLCASRVLAGADTQYFGPGTRLTVL.

This clone is a singleton in its sample. The rearrangement uses TRBV27 and TRBJ2-7; D possibly corresponds to TRBD2 (6 bases). V was clipped by 3 bases and J by 3 bases, with 15 bases between them. The CDR3 runs 15 residues. Germline loops: CDR1 MNHEY, CDR2 SMNVEV (reference sequence). CDR3 nucleotide sequence: TGTGCCAGCAGTTTTCTAGGGAGGAACATCTACGAGCAGTACTTC. As protein: CASSFLGRNIYEQYF.

The rearrangement joins TRBV9 to TRBJ2-7; a possible D gene is TRBD1 (6 bases). Between the trimmed V and J ends, which lost 0 bases and 3 bases, there was a span of 10 bases. This CDR3 is 14 amino acids long. Germline V lookup: CDR1 SGDLS, CDR2 YYNGEE. The CDR3 nucleotides read TGTGCCAGCAGCGTAGCAGGGGAGCTCTACGAGCAGTACTTC. Translated, it gives CASSVAGELYEQYF.

This chain joins TRBV18 and TRBJ2-5, with TRBD2 matching over 12 bases. CDR1 and CDR2 (germline): KGHSH, LQKENI. CDR3 length: 16 residues. V dropped 6 bases and J dropped 2; count of bases not matched to a gene: 7. The CDR3 sequence: CASSSTSGRIQETQYF. The CDR3 nucleotides are TGTGCCAGCTCGTCGACTAGCGGGAGAATTCAAGAGACCCAGTACTTC.

V usage is TRBV7-9 and J usage is TRBJ1-2; 10 nucleotides line up with TRBD1. The germline gives CDR1 SEHNR, CDR2 FQNEAQ (reference sequence). The CDR3 extends over 15 amino acids. V lost 3 bases, J lost 8 bases, and 9 bases stayed unmatched. CDR3 protein: CASSLEGTGVGGYTF. The CDR3 DNA follows: TGTGCCAGCAGCTTGGAAGGGACAGGGGTTGGAGGCTACACCTTC.

This chain connects TRBV9 to TRBJ2-2, with 12 bases that match TRBD2. The CDR3 covers 15 residues. V was pared by 4 bases and J by 7 bases, with 5 bases of the junction left unmatched. From germline, CDR1 is SGDLS and CDR2 YYNGEE. CDR3 nucleotides: TGTGCCAGCAGCCCACAGACTAGCGGGAGCGGGGAGCTGTTTTTT. This encodes CASSPQTSGSGELFF.

The J gene is TRBJ2-5, the V gene TRBV18; 10 bases align to TRBD1. The CDR3 length is 14 residues. The germline gives CDR1 KGHSH, CDR2 LQKENI. V shed 4 bases and J 3 bases; nucleotides not matched to a gene: 2. CDR3: CASSLTGGEETQYF. The DNA for the CDR3 is TGTGCCAGCTCACTGACAGGGGGCGAAGAGACCCAGTACTTC.